This passage covers 32 T cell receptor beta chains from one sample sequenced in a study of blood T cell repertoires in COVID-19. Sequencing used immunoSEQ multiplex PCR; TCRdb keeps in-frame clones, though not all of them. The profile shows about 180,000 clones, over 90% of them singletons. Sample: peripheral blood. The receptors shown here come from a man aged 45-65 years with acute or convalescent COVID-19.

The chain is built from TRBV19 and TRBJ2-2; 7 bases agree with TRBD1. The CDR3 runs to 14 residues. V shed 1 base and J 5 bases; nucleotides not matched to a gene: 1. CDR1 and CDR2 (germline): LNHDA, SQIVND (reference sequence). The CDR3 reads CASSIVGQTGELFF. CDR3 nucleotide sequence: TGTGCCAGTAGTATAGTGGGACAGACCGGGGAGCTGTTTTTT.

The chain links TRBV7-6 to TRBJ2-3, with TRBD1 matching over 9 bases. The CDR3 runs 17 residues. Germline V gene lookup returns CDR1 SGHVS and CDR2 FNYEAQ. Trimming removed 2 bases from V and 3 bases from J; junction bases left unmatched: 9. The CDR3: CASSLNRDRAGTDTQYF. The CDR3 nucleotides are TGTGCCAGCAGCTTAAACCGGGACAGGGCGGGAACAGATACGCAGTATTTT.

This chain links TRBV4-1 with TRBJ2-5, with 9 bases matching TRBD2. Losses at the gene ends were 4 bases for V and 5 bases for J; bases not matched to a gene: 2. The CDR3 extends over 13 amino acids. From germline, CDR1 is MGHRA and CDR2 YSYEKL. CDR3 DNA: TGCGCCAGCAGCCGCGGGGGGGTGGAGACCCAGTACTTC. It encodes CASSRGGVETQYF.

V is TRBV5-1 and J is TRBJ1-5; 7 bases line up with TRBD1. This CDR3 has 15 residues. CDR1 is SGHRS and CDR2 is YFSETQ in the germline V gene. Trimming took 0 bases from V and 9 from J; bases not matched to a gene: 9. Here the CDR3 DNA reads TGCGCCAGCAGCTTGGGCGGACAGGTTGGCGCGCCCCAGCATTTT. Translating it yields CASSLGGQVGAPQHF. Complete variable domain (other parts from reference TRBV5-1 and TRBJ1-5): KAGVTQTPRYLIKTRGQQVTLSCSPISGHRSVSWYQQTPGQGLQFLFEYFSETQRNKGNFPGRFSGRQFSNSRSEMNVSTLELGDSALYLCASSLGGQVGAPQHFGDGTRLSIL.

The V and J genes are TRBV3-1 (or the pseudogene TRBV3-2) and TRBJ2-5; tentative D call: TRBD1 (6 bases). The germline V gene has CDR1 LGHDT and CDR2 YNNKEL (reference sequence). The germline V and J ends were trimmed by 3 bases and 5 bases, with 13 bases remaining between them. This CDR3 region has 14 residues. The DNA for the CDR3 is TGTGCCAGCAGCCAGCTAGGGGGTGGGGAGACCCAGTACTTC. It is translated as CASSQLGGGETQYF.

The chain combines TRBV28 with TRBJ2-5; D may be TRBD2 (5 bases). The CDR3 extends over 14 amino acids. The germline V and J ends were trimmed by 6 bases and 7 bases, with 18 bases remaining between them. Germline CDR1 reads MDHEN; CDR2 reads SYDVKM. The CDR3 is CASRTGSPRGTQYF. The CDR3, as DNA: TGTGCCAGCAGGACTGGGAGTCCTCGGGGGACCCAGTACTTC.

V is TRBV19 and J is TRBJ2-4; 7 positions agree with TRBD2. This CDR3 comprises 18 residues. V shed 8 bases, J shed 0 bases, and the junction held 16 bases outside the gene matches. Germline V gives CDR1 LNHDA, CDR2 SQIVND (reference sequence). CDR3 DNA sequence: TGTGCCAGTGCGGTTCAGAGCGGGATGACGGGAGCCAAAAACATTCAGTACTTC. It encodes CASAVQSGMTGAKNIQYF.

This chain connects TRBV10-3 to TRBJ2-7; possible D gene TRBD1, 5 bases. The V end lost 2 bases, the J end lost 2 bases, and 10 bases lay between the germline ends. Germline V CDR1 and CDR2: ENHRY, SYGVKD. The CDR3 totals 14 residues. CDR3 in DNA: TGTGCCATCAGTGAGGCAGGGATCCCCTACGAGCAGTACTTC. It specifies CAISEAGIPYEQYF.

The chain recombines TRBV10-1 with TRBJ2-1, with TRBD1 as a possible D gene (6 bases). V was pared by 2 bases and J by 6 bases, with 14 bases between. The CDR3 has 15 residues. CDR1 and CDR2 (germline): WNHNN, SYGVQD (reference sequence). The CDR3 nucleotides are TGCGCCAGCAGTGAGATGGATGCAGGGGCCAATGAGCAGTTCTTC. It yields the protein CASSEMDAGANEQFF.

The chain carries TRBV7-2 and TRBJ2-7; 9 bases line up with TRBD1. The CDR3 is made up of 13 amino acids. CDR1 and CDR2 from the germline V gene are SGHTA and FQGNSA. After removal of 4 bases from V and 4 bases from J, the junction contained 2 bases not matched to a gene. CDR3 protein: CASSSDRGYEQYF. In DNA, the CDR3 is TGTGCCAGCAGCTCCGACAGGGGGTACGAGCAGTACTTC.

J is TRBJ1-1 and V is TRBV11-2, with 8 bases lining up with TRBD1. This CDR3 comprises 15 residues. Germline values: CDR1 SGHAT, CDR2 FQNNGV. V trimming: 5 bases; J trimming: 0 bases; junction bases outside the gene matches: 5. The CDR3 reads CASSPYRGLNTEAFF. The CDR3 DNA reads as TGTGCCAGCAGCCCTTACAGGGGGTTGAACACTGAAGCTTTCTTT.

This clone was counted a single time. The V gene is TRBV7-8, the J gene TRBJ2-1; tentative D call: TRBD1 (6 bases). This CDR3 has 15 amino acids. The V end lost 1 base, the J end lost 3 bases, and 10 bases lay between the germline ends. CDR1 and CDR2 from the germline V gene are SGHVS and FQNEAQ. The CDR3 nucleotides are TGTGCCAGCAGCTTAGAAGGGGGAATCTACAATGAGCAGTTCTTC. This gives the protein CASSLEGGIYNEQFF.

This chain connects TRBV4-2 to TRBJ2-2; D gene uncertain. Trimming took 2 bases from V and 5 from J, leaving 12 bases between them. The CDR3 sequence is 15 residues long. The germline V gene encodes CDR1 LGHNA and CDR2 YNFKEQ. The CDR3 protein is CASSQRGQSTGELFF. The CDR3 region has the DNA TGTGCCAGCAGCCAACGCGGTCAATCGACCGGGGAGCTGTTTTTT.

This clone was counted once. The chain carries TRBV7-9 and TRBJ1-2; D is possibly TRBD1 (5 bases). The V end was cut by 0 bases, the J end by 7 bases, with 12 bases between. CDR1 is SEHNR, CDR2 FQNEAQ, per germline (reference sequence). This CDR3 has 14 amino acids. The CDR3 DNA is TGTGCCAGCAGCTTAGCGGGGCCAATTTTTGGCTACACCTTC. Its translation: CASSLAGPIFGYTF. The full variable domain, its missing parts supplied by reference TRBV7-9 and TRBJ1-2, is DTGVSQNPRHKITKRGQNVTFRCDPISEHNRLYWYRQTLGQGPEFLTYFQNEAQLEKSRLLSDRFSAERPKGSFSTLEIQRTEQGDSAMYLCASSLAGPIFGYTFGSGTRLTVV.

This clone was counted only a few times. The chain couples TRBV5-8 to TRBJ1-1, with 7 positions matching TRBD1. The CDR3 is 15 residues long. Trimming at V came to 5 bases and at J to 3 bases, leaving 10 bases not matched to a gene. Germline assignment: CDR1 SGHTS and CDR2 YDEGEE. CDR3 residues: CASRAPDRDYTEAFF. As DNA, the CDR3 is TGTGCCAGCAGAGCTCCCGACAGGGATTACACTGAAGCTTTCTTT.

This clone was seen only once. The chain has TRBV27 and TRBJ1-5; TRBD1 matches 7 bases. The CDR3 is 15 amino acids. Germline assignment: CDR1 MNHEY and CDR2 SMNVEV (reference sequence). The junction had 8 bases not matched to a gene; V was cut back by 6 bases and J by 3 bases. CDR3 residues: CASREGGQLNQPQHF. The DNA of the CDR3 is TGTGCCAGCAGGGAAGGGGGACAGCTCAATCAGCCCCAGCATTTT.

As regards this clone: This sample also contains other DNA sequences that code for the same CDR3. This chain links TRBV2 with TRBJ1-2, with no clear D. This CDR3 has 13 amino acids. Germline V gene data show CDR1 as SNHLY and CDR2 as FYNNEI. V shed 2 bases and J shed 4 bases, with 8 bases lying between them. This CDR3 reads CASSERQVYGYTF. CDR3 in DNA: TGTGCCAGCAGTGAAAGGCAGGTCTATGGCTACACCTTC.

J is TRBJ1-2 and V is TRBV25-1; TRBD1 matches at 9 bases. CDR1 is MGHDK and CDR2 is SYGVNS in the germline V gene. The J segment lost 8 bases and the V segment lost 4 bases, leaving 11 bases of the junction unmatched. CDR3 length: 15 amino acids. The CDR3 nucleotides read TGTGCCAGCAGTGGCTCCGGGACAGGGATTCGGGGCTACACCTTC. Encoded protein: CASSGSGTGIRGYTF.

This clone was seen more than once but under ten times. V gene TRBV5-4 combines with J gene TRBJ1-5; D gene unclear. V lost 4 bases, J lost 11 bases, and 7 bases lay in between. The germline gives CDR1 SGHNT, CDR2 YYREEE (reference sequence). The CDR3 sequence is 10 residues long. The CDR3 loop reads CASSPVTQHF. CDR3 DNA sequence: TGTGCCAGCAGCCCGGTAACCCAGCATTTT. The whole variable domain, remainder taken from reference TRBV5-4 and TRBJ1-5, is ETGVTQSPTHLIKTRGQQVTLRCSSQSGHNTVSWYQQALGQGPQFIFQYYREEENGRGNFPPRFSGLQFPNYSSELNVNALELDDSALYLCASSPVTQHFGDGTRLSIL.

This rearrangement joins TRBV2 to TRBJ1-5; TRBD1 might be the D (5 bases). CDR1 and CDR2 (germline): SNHLY, FYNNEI. This CDR3 comprises 15 residues. V was trimmed by 4 bases and J by 5 bases, leaving 15 bases between them. CDR3 sequence (DNA): TGTGCCAGCAGTGGGCCGGGAGGAGGGGATCAGCCCCAGCATTTT. Its translation: CASSGPGGGDQPQHF.

This chain's CDR3 is CASSQDSGHTQYF. CDR3 DNA: TGTGCCAGCAGCCAAGATTCGGGTCATACGCAGTATTTT. V and J are TRBV3-1 (or the pseudogene TRBV3-2) and TRBJ2-3; no clear D gene. Germline lookup yields CDR1 LGHDT and CDR2 YNNKEL (reference sequence). This CDR3 comprises 13 residues. Trimming took 0 bases from V and 7 from J, leaving 8 bases between them.

Concerning this clone: The same CDR3 also results from other DNA sequences found in this sample. The chain combines TRBV3-1 (or the pseudogene TRBV3-2) with TRBJ1-3; TRBD1 might be the D (6 bases). Germline V gene sequence: CDR1 LGHDT, CDR2 YNNKEL (reference sequence). The CDR3 spans 14 residues. Trimming shortened V by 3 bases and J by 0 bases, and 6 bases separated the two germline ends. This chain's CDR3 is CASSQDSSGNTIYF. CDR3 bases: TGTGCCAGCAGCCAGGACAGCTCTGGAAACACCATATATTTT.

J is TRBJ2-1 and V is TRBV7-9, with 9 bases aligning to TRBD2. The CDR3 has 15 residues. Trimming removed 5 bases from V and 7 bases from J; junction bases left unmatched: 9. The germline V gene encodes CDR1 SEHNR and CDR2 FQNEAQ (reference sequence). This CDR3 is CASSPEPSGNNEQFF. The DNA of the CDR3 is TGTGCCAGCAGCCCCGAGCCTAGCGGGAATAATGAGCAGTTCTTC. Looking up the rest from reference TRBV7-9 and TRBJ2-1 gives the full variable domain: DTGVSQNPRHKITKRGQNVTFRCDPISEHNRLYWYRQTLGQGPEFLTYFQNEAQLEKSRLLSDRFSAERPKGSFSTLEIQRTEQGDSAMYLCASSPEPSGNNEQFFGPGTRLTVL.

This clone was recorded only once. The chain couples TRBV3-1 (or the pseudogene TRBV3-2) to TRBJ2-1; weak D call: TRBD1 (6 bases). Deletions cut 3 bases from V and 0 bases from J, with 9 bases between. From germline, CDR1 is LGHDT and CDR2 YNNKEL (reference sequence). The CDR3 sequence is 15 residues long. Here the CDR3 reads CASSHRGNSYNEQFF. The CDR3 nucleotides are TGTGCCAGCAGCCACAGGGGCAACTCCTACAATGAGCAGTTCTTC.

V is TRBV7-3 and J is TRBJ1-1; D is ambiguous. The V end was cut by 1 base, the J end by 1 base, with 4 bases between. The CDR3 is 13 residues long. From germline, CDR1 is SGHTA and CDR2 FQGTGA. DNA for the CDR3: TGTGCCAGCAGCTTAAACTCGAACACTGAAGCTTTCTTT. This encodes CASSLNSNTEAFF.

The CDR3 nucleotides are TGCGCCAGCAGTCACCCCCATTCCCCTCGAGGCGAGCAGTACTTC. Translated, it gives CASSHPHSPRGEQYF. The rearrangement links TRBV23-1 to TRBJ2-7; no firm D call. TRBV23-1 belongs to the ORF category, with a function that is uncertain. This CDR3 contains 15 residues. Deletions cut 3 bases from V and 6 bases from J, with 18 bases between.

This chain connects TRBV4-2 to TRBJ2-2, with TRBD2 as a possible D gene (5 bases). The V and J ends lost 5 bases and 4 bases respectively, with 14 bases between them. Germline assignment: CDR1 LGHNA and CDR2 YNFKEQ. The CDR3 runs 15 residues. In DNA form, the CDR3 reads TGTGCCAGCAGCGATAGTGGCGGACTCACCGGGGAGCTGTTTTTT. It codes for CASSDSGGLTGELFF.

V gene TRBV2 combines with J gene TRBJ2-6, with a tentative D call TRBD2 (5 bases). The CDR3 consists of 13 residues. Germline V lookup: CDR1 SNHLY, CDR2 FYNNEI. V lost 7 bases and J lost 4, with 8 bases in between. The CDR3 nucleotides are TGTGCCAGCACGGCGGGCGGGGCCAACGTCCTGACTTTC. Encoded protein: CASTAGGANVLTF.

The chain uses TRBV7-2 and TRBJ2-7; D perhaps matches TRBD1 (5 bases). The germline V gene has CDR1 SGHTA and CDR2 FQGNSA. V shed 2 bases and J shed 6 bases, with 11 bases lying between them. The CDR3 sequence is 13 residues long. CDR3 DNA: TGTGCCAGCAGCTTAATCGCAGGGATCGAGCAGTACGTC. Translated: CASSLIAGIEQYV.

The chain employs TRBV19 and TRBJ1-3, with a possible D match to TRBD1 (6 bases). Per germline, CDR1 LNHDA and CDR2 SQIVND (reference sequence). The germline V and J ends were trimmed by 10 bases and 4 bases, with 14 bases remaining between them. The CDR3 is 13 residues long. The CDR3 loop reads CATYPTGGNTIYF. In nucleotides, the CDR3 is TGTGCCACTTATCCGACAGGAGGAAACACCATATATTTT.

This sequence joins TRBV7-6 and TRBJ1-3; tentative D call: TRBD1 (6 bases). Germline V gene data show CDR1 as SGHVS and CDR2 as FNYEAQ. The CDR3 covers 15 residues. V was trimmed by 4 bases and J by 3 bases, leaving 13 bases between them. CDR3 protein: CASSSSPGHGNTIYF. CDR3 DNA sequence: TGTGCCAGCAGCTCAAGTCCGGGACATGGAAACACCATATATTTT.

The CDR3 coding sequence is TGTGCCAGCTCATCGAAACCCGGGAAGTACCAAGAGACCCAGTACTTC. This translates into CASSSKPGKYQETQYF. The chain is built from TRBV18 and TRBJ2-5; TRBD2 is a possible D gene (5 bases). The germline V gene has CDR1 KGHSH and CDR2 LQKENI. V was shortened by 5 bases and J by 0 bases, with 16 bases between the two germline ends. The CDR3 totals 16 residues.